This passage covers 25 T cell receptor beta chains from one sample sequenced in a study of blood T cell repertoires in COVID-19. Clones were sequenced by immunoSEQ multiplex PCR, and TCRdb holds only the in-frame ones, with some missing. Seen here are hundreds of thousands of clones, roughly 80% observed once, and the top ten hold under 3%. Specimen: peripheral blood. Receptors originate from a woman between 40 and 55 years old with active or convalescent COVID-19.

The chain combines TRBV28 with TRBJ1-5; D perhaps matches TRBD1 (5 bases). The germline V gene encodes CDR1 MDHEN and CDR2 SYDVKM. The V gene lost 5 bases and the J gene lost 7 bases, with 15 bases spanning the gap. The CDR3 extends over 14 amino acids. In nucleotides, the CDR3 is TGTGCCAGCAGTCCTGCGGCGGACAAGCAGCCCCAGCATTTT. It specifies CASSPAADKQPQHF.

The chain has TRBV12-3 or TRBV12-4 and TRBJ1-2; D is possibly TRBD1 (5 bases). The CDR3 is made up of 13 amino acids. The ends were cut back, 2 bases at V and 4 bases at J, with 8 bases in the middle. The DNA of the CDR3 is TGTGCCAGCAGTTTATTCAGGGTCTATGGCTACACCTTC. Amino acids: CASSLFRVYGYTF.

V and J are TRBV4-2 and TRBJ1-1; TRBD1 might be the D (6 bases). The V gene's germline CDR1 is LGHNA and CDR2 YNFKEQ. V lost 4 bases to trimming and J lost 3 bases, with 15 bases between them. The CDR3 is made up of 15 amino acids. The CDR3 spells CASSPQGGVDTEAFF. CDR3 bases: TGTGCCAGCAGCCCACAGGGAGGGGTTGACACTGAAGCTTTCTTT.

V gene TRBV30 combines with J gene TRBJ1-5, with a possible D match to TRBD1 (6 bases). The CDR3 length is 14 residues. V lost 0 bases to trimming and J lost 5 bases, with 11 bases between them. The germline V gene encodes CDR1 GTSNPN and CDR2 SVGIG (reference sequence). The CDR3 is CAWSVLQGDQPQHF. CDR3 bases: TGTGCCTGGAGTGTACTACAGGGTGATCAGCCCCAGCATTTT.

This chain connects TRBV3-1 (or the pseudogene TRBV3-2) to TRBJ1-6; a weak D match, TRBD1 (5 bases). Germline V gives CDR1 LGHDT, CDR2 YNNKEL (reference sequence). The CDR3 runs 15 residues. V lost 4 bases, J lost 7 bases, and 14 bases lay in between. The CDR3 reads CASSPMTVNNSPLHF. For the CDR3, the DNA is TGTGCCAGCAGCCCAATGACAGTTAACAATTCACCCCTCCACTTT.

The chain combines TRBV3-1 (or the pseudogene TRBV3-2) with TRBJ2-1; D may be TRBD2 (6 bases). Trimming removed 1 base at V and 0 bases at J, with 19 bases between. Germline V gives CDR1 LGHDT, CDR2 YNNKEL (reference sequence). The CDR3 runs 19 residues. Here the CDR3 reads CASSQARPLGRGSYNEQFF. CDR3 coding DNA: TGTGCCAGCAGCCAAGCGCGGCCCCTCGGGCGGGGCTCCTACAATGAGCAGTTCTTC.

This clone came up a few times. The J gene is TRBJ1-2, the V gene TRBV19, with D unresolved. V dropped 6 bases and J dropped 4 bases, with 18 bases sitting between them. CDR3 length equals 15 residues. CDR1 is LNHDA, CDR2 SQIVND, per germline (reference sequence). This chain's CDR3 is CASRKQLGLLYGYTF. The CDR3 region has the DNA TGTGCCAGTAGAAAACAGCTCGGCCTACTCTATGGCTACACCTTC.

The chain is built from TRBV11-2 and TRBJ2-7, with 10 bases that match TRBD1. The junction had 10 bases not matched to a gene; V was cut back by 5 bases and J by 6 bases. The CDR3 loop spans 15 amino acids. Germline V gene lookup returns CDR1 SGHAT and CDR2 FQNNGV. The CDR3: CASSRPGTGVSEQYF. In DNA form, the CDR3 reads TGTGCCAGCAGCCGACCCGGGACAGGGGTAAGCGAGCAGTACTTC.

The chain has TRBV7-9 and TRBJ2-7; 12 bases are shared with TRBD1. Germline assignment: CDR1 SEHNR and CDR2 FQNEAQ (reference sequence). The CDR3 runs 15 residues. Trimming cost V 5 bases and J 2 bases; bases outside gene matches: 4. CDR3 DNA sequence: TGTGCCAGCAGCACCGGGACAGGGGGCCCCTACGAGCAGTACTTC. Its protein product is CASSTGTGGPYEQYF. Full variable domain (outside the CDR3, taken from reference TRBV7-9 and TRBJ2-7): DTGVSQNPRHKITKRGQNVTFRCDPISEHNRLYWYRQTLGQGPEFLTYFQNEAQLEKSRLLSDRFSAERPKGSFSTLEIQRTEQGDSAMYLCASSTGTGGPYEQYFGPGTRLTVT.

With respect to this clone: The sample carries other DNA sequences with the same CDR3. This chain connects TRBV24-1 to TRBJ2-5; 8 bases agree with TRBD1. The J segment lost 1 base and the V segment lost 1 base, leaving 1 base of the junction unmatched. The CDR3 extends over 15 amino acids. Per the germline V gene, CDR1 is KGHDR and CDR2 is SFDVKD. This CDR3 reads CATSDFDRGQETQYF. For the CDR3, the DNA is TGTGCCACCAGTGATTTTGACAGGGGCCAAGAGACCCAGTACTTC.

The chain joins TRBV7-9 to TRBJ1-5; 8 bases match TRBD1. This CDR3 is built from 14 residues. J lost 6 bases, V lost 3 bases, and 4 bases had no gene match. Per the germline V gene, CDR1 is SEHNR and CDR2 is FQNEAQ (reference sequence). The CDR3 nucleotides read TGTGCCAGCAGCTTTCCAGGGGGCTTTCAGCCCCAGCATTTT. Protein: CASSFPGGFQPQHF.

The rearrangement joins TRBV11-1 to TRBJ2-2; D is ambiguous. The ends were cut back, 4 bases at V and 6 bases at J, with 6 bases in the middle. The germline V gene has CDR1 SGHAT and CDR2 FQDESV (reference sequence). This CDR3 has 12 amino acids. The CDR3 DNA reads as TGTGCCAGCAGCTCCCCCTCCGGGGAGCTGTTTTTT. Translating it yields CASSSPSGELFF.

This chain joins TRBV2 and TRBJ1-1; D may be TRBD1 (5 bases). Germline V gives CDR1 SNHLY, CDR2 FYNNEI. The CDR3 has 20 amino acids. The germline V and J ends were trimmed by 6 bases and 0 bases, with 29 bases remaining between them. The CDR3 sequence: CASSRGAGWTSGQLNTEAFF. CDR3 nucleotides: TGTGCCAGCAGCCGCGGGGCGGGGTGGACCAGTGGGCAACTGAACACTGAAGCTTTCTTT.

The CDR3, as DNA: TGTGCCAGCAGCTGGAGGGGGTCGGGGACAGGGACCTACGAGCAGTACTTC. This encodes CASSWRGSGTGTYEQYF. V and J are TRBV11-3 and TRBJ2-7; 9 bases line up with TRBD1. Germline lookup yields CDR1 SGHNT and CDR2 YENEEA. Unmatched junction bases numbered 12, after V lost 4 bases and J lost 2 bases. CDR3 length: 17 residues. Using reference TRBV11-3 and TRBJ2-7 for the parts outside the CDR3, the full variable domain is EAGVVQSPRYKIIEKKQPVAFWCNPISGHNTLYWYLQNLGQGPELLIRYENEEAVDDSQLPKDRFSAERLKGVDSTLKIQPAELGDSAVYLCASSWRGSGTGTYEQYFGPGTRLTVT.

The genes are TRBV12-3 or TRBV12-4 and TRBJ1-1, with D tentatively TRBD1 (5 bases). This CDR3 has 13 residues. The ends were cut back, 5 bases at V and 5 bases at J, with 12 bases in the middle. CDR3 bases: TGTGCCAGCAGTCTGCAGGGTGGAACTGAAGCTTTCTTT. It encodes CASSLQGGTEAFF.

The chain combines TRBV6-2 or TRBV6-3 with TRBJ2-7, with D perhaps TRBD2 (6 bases). This CDR3 is built from 15 residues. The V end lost 5 bases, the J end lost 0 bases, and 14 bases lay between the germline ends. Looked up from germline, CDR1 is MNHEY and CDR2 is SVGEGT. The CDR3 DNA reads as TGTGCCAGCAGTCATATAGCGGATAGCTCCTACGAGCAGTACTTC. Its translation is CASSHIADSSYEQYF.

The DNA for the CDR3 is TGCAGCGTTGCTCTAGCGGGTTACGAGCAGTACTTC. Translation gives CSVALAGYEQYF. The gene calls are TRBV29-1 and TRBJ2-7; 8 bases line up with TRBD2. Germline CDR1 reads SQVTM; CDR2 reads ANQGSEA. J lost 4 bases, V lost 4 bases, and 3 bases had no gene match. The CDR3 spans 12 residues.

This chain uses TRBV29-1 with TRBJ1-1; D might be TRBD1 (5 bases). The CDR3 has 12 amino acids. V was cut by 5 bases and J by 0 bases, with 7 bases left in between. Germline lookup yields CDR1 SQVTM and CDR2 ANQGSEA. The CDR3 sequence is CSVLTVNTEAFF. The CDR3 DNA reads TGCAGCGTTCTGACAGTGAACACTGAAGCTTTCTTT.

The chain links TRBV4-1 to TRBJ1-3; the match to TRBD1 covers 7 bases. The V gene's germline CDR1 is MGHRA and CDR2 YSYEKL. The ends lost 4 bases at V and 3 bases at J; junction bases unmatched: 9. This CDR3 is built from 16 residues. The CDR3 DNA reads TGCGCCAGCAGCCCCGACCCCACAGGGGTTGGAAACACCATATATTTT. This sequence encodes CASSPDPTGVGNTIYF.

The V call is TRBV19, the J call TRBJ1-1; TRBD1 matches 10 bases. CDR1 and CDR2 from the germline V gene are LNHDA and SQIVND (reference sequence). Trimming cost V 5 bases and J 6 bases; bases outside gene matches: 6. The CDR3 is made up of 14 amino acids. In nucleotides, the CDR3 is TGTGCCAGTAGTTCGGACAGGGGGAGCGCTGAAGCTTTCTTT. Translating it yields CASSSDRGSAEAFF. Based on the CDR3 plus reference TRBV19 and TRBJ1-1, the full variable domain is DGGITQSPKYLFRKEGQNVTLSCEQNLNHDAMYWYRQDPGQGLRLIYYSQIVNDFQKGDIAEGYSVSREKKESFPLTVTSAQKNPTAFYLCASSSDRGSAEAFFGQGTRLTVV.

The sample holds one count of this clone. This sequence joins TRBV24-1 and TRBJ2-1, with 9 bases matching TRBD2. Germline loops: CDR1 KGHDR, CDR2 SFDVKD. V was pared by 6 bases and J by 0 bases, with 5 bases of the junction left unmatched. The CDR3 has 16 amino acids. CDR3 coding DNA: TGTGCCACCAGTCCGCTTAGCGGGGGCTCCTACAATGAGCAGTTCTTC. This sequence encodes CATSPLSGGSYNEQFF.

The V call is TRBV10-1, the J call TRBJ2-4, with a tentative D call TRBD2 (5 bases). Per germline, CDR1 WNHNN and CDR2 SYGVQD (reference sequence). This CDR3 contains 16 residues. V lost 2 bases and J 6 bases, leaving 17 bases between the germline ends. Here the CDR3 DNA reads TGCGCCAGCAGTGAGCGGCTAGGTCCTGGAGGAAACATTCAGTACTTC. Its translation: CASSERLGPGGNIQYF.

This clone was seen a handful of times. Other DNA sequences in this specimen translate into the identical CDR3. The chain recombines TRBV19 with TRBJ1-5, with D perhaps TRBD1 (6 bases). V dropped 6 bases and J dropped 1 base, with 7 bases sitting between them. The V gene's germline CDR1 is LNHDA and CDR2 SQIVND (reference sequence). The CDR3 has 13 amino acids. The DNA of the CDR3 is TGTGCCAGTAGCACAGGGAGCAATCAGCCCCAGCATTTT. Its translation is CASSTGSNQPQHF.

The chain uses TRBV11-3 and TRBJ1-1; D may be TRBD1 (6 bases). This CDR3 has 14 residues. Trimming took 2 bases from V and 5 from J, leaving 12 bases between them. Germline CDR1 is SGHNT and CDR2 is YENEEA. This CDR3 reads CASSLRGYQTEAFF. In nucleotides, the CDR3 is TGTGCCAGCAGCTTAAGGGGGTATCAGACTGAAGCTTTCTTT.

The chain recombines TRBV30 with TRBJ2-2; 8 positions match TRBD1. The CDR3 has 15 amino acids. Germline V lookup: CDR1 GTSNPN, CDR2 SVGIG (reference sequence). Trimming at V came to 2 bases and at J to 5 bases, leaving 7 bases not matched to a gene. The CDR3 region is CAWSPIDRGTGELFF. In DNA form, the CDR3 reads TGTGCCTGGAGTCCCATCGACAGGGGTACCGGGGAGCTGTTTTTT.